This passage covers 9 T cell receptor beta chains from one sample sequenced in a study of neurological immune-mediated disorders. As for time point: longitudinal time-point 2. TCRdb called the 5' RACE reads again in MiXCR, with one record for every CDR3 protein. Of roughly 80,000 distinct CDR3 sequences listed, nearly 6% are singletons. Sequenced sample: PBMCs. Every receptor here comes from a woman aged 55-75 years with multiple sclerosis.

This clonotype was observed many times. The chain has TRBV7-8 and TRBJ1-2; D is ambiguous. V lost 5 bases to trimming and J lost 3 bases, with 13 bases between them. The V gene's germline CDR1 is SGHVS and CDR2 FQNEAQ. CDR3 length: 14 residues. Here the CDR3 reads CASSASRSHYGYTF. The CDR3 bases are TGTGCCAGCAGCGCCAGCAGGTCGCACTATGGCTACACCTTC.

The chain couples TRBV6-5 to TRBJ2-1, with D maybe TRBD1 (5 bases). V lost 5 bases, J lost 9 bases, and 14 bases lay in between. The CDR3 sequence is 13 residues long. Germline V CDR1 and CDR2: MNHEY, SVGAGI. The CDR3 loop is CASSRNHGAEQFF. The CDR3 nucleotides are TGTGCCAGCAGTCGTAACCATGGGGCTGAGCAGTTCTTC.

This clonotype was recorded at least ten times. The gene calls are TRBV10-3 and TRBJ2-7, with 11 bases fitting TRBD2. This CDR3 comprises 14 residues. The germline V gene encodes CDR1 ENHRY and CDR2 SYGVKD. Trimming at V came to 3 bases and at J to 7 bases, leaving 5 bases not matched to a gene. CDR3 coding DNA: TGTGCCATCAGTGAAGGTCTAGCGGGGGGTGAGCAGTACTTC. Protein: CAISEGLAGGEQYF.

Ten or more counts support this clonotype. The chain has TRBV5-1 and TRBJ1-5, with TRBD1 as a possible D gene (5 bases). CDR1 is SGHRS and CDR2 is YFSETQ in the germline V gene. V gave up 4 bases and J gave up 1 base, with 15 bases separating them. CDR3 length: 16 residues. CDR3 loop: CASSQDGAGSNQPQHF. The CDR3 nucleotides are TGCGCCAGCAGCCAAGACGGGGCGGGAAGCAATCAGCCCCAGCATTTT. Variable domain in full (rest from reference TRBV5-1 and TRBJ1-5): KAGVTQTPRYLIKTRGQQVTLSCSPISGHRSVSWYQQTPGQGLQFLFEYFSETQRNKGNFPGRFSGRQFSNSRSEMNVSTLELGDSALYLCASSQDGAGSNQPQHFGDGTRLSIL.

This clonotype was detected only a few times. J is TRBJ2-6 and V is TRBV6-2 or TRBV6-3; the D gene is possibly TRBD2 (6 bases). Per the germline V gene, CDR1 is MNHEY and CDR2 is SVGEGT. The V gene lost 6 bases and the J gene lost 1 base, with 10 bases spanning the gap. The CDR3 spans 15 residues. Here the CDR3 reads CASSTAGSGANVLTF. The CDR3 coding sequence is TGTGCCAGCAGCACGGCGGGATCTGGGGCCAACGTCCTGACTTTC.

This clonotype was found many times. This rearrangement joins TRBV9 to TRBJ1-4; tentative D call: TRBD1 (5 bases). Looked up from germline, CDR1 is SGDLS and CDR2 is YYNGEE. The V and J ends lost 4 bases and 3 bases respectively, with 13 bases between them. The CDR3 sequence is 15 residues long. The CDR3 DNA reads TGTGCCAGCAGCCCCCTCGGGGCCTCTAATGAAAAACTGTTTTTT. Amino acid sequence: CASSPLGASNEKLFF.

The chain uses TRBV19 and TRBJ1-1; 11 nucleotides agree with TRBD1. The trim removed 4 bases at V and 0 bases at J, leaving 10 bases unmatched. Germline CDR1 is LNHDA and CDR2 is SQIVND (reference sequence). This CDR3 has 18 residues. CDR3 nucleotides: TGTGCCAGTAGTACCCTCCCGGGACAGGGGGTCCTGAACACTGAAGCTTTCTTT. Translating gives CASSTLPGQGVLNTEAFF.

This clonotype showed up many times. The J gene is TRBJ1-1, the V gene TRBV6-2 or TRBV6-3; 9 bases match TRBD1. After removal of 4 bases from V and 5 bases from J, the junction contained 14 bases not matched to a gene. The CDR3 has 17 residues. The germline V gene encodes CDR1 MNHEY and CDR2 SVGEGT. CDR3 sequence reads: CASSSLGTGSGRTEAFF. CDR3 coding DNA: TGTGCCAGCAGTTCCCTCGGGACAGGGTCGGGGAGGACTGAAGCTTTCTTT.

This clonotype showed up many times. The V and J genes are TRBV11-3 and TRBJ2-1, with D perhaps matching TRBD1 (6 bases). The ends were cut back, 0 bases at V and 7 bases at J, with 10 bases in the middle. This CDR3 is built from 14 residues. The germline gives CDR1 SGHNT, CDR2 YENEEA. In DNA, the CDR3 is TGTGCCAGCAGCTTAGAACAGGGTTGGAATGAGCAGTTCTTC. Its protein is CASSLEQGWNEQFF.